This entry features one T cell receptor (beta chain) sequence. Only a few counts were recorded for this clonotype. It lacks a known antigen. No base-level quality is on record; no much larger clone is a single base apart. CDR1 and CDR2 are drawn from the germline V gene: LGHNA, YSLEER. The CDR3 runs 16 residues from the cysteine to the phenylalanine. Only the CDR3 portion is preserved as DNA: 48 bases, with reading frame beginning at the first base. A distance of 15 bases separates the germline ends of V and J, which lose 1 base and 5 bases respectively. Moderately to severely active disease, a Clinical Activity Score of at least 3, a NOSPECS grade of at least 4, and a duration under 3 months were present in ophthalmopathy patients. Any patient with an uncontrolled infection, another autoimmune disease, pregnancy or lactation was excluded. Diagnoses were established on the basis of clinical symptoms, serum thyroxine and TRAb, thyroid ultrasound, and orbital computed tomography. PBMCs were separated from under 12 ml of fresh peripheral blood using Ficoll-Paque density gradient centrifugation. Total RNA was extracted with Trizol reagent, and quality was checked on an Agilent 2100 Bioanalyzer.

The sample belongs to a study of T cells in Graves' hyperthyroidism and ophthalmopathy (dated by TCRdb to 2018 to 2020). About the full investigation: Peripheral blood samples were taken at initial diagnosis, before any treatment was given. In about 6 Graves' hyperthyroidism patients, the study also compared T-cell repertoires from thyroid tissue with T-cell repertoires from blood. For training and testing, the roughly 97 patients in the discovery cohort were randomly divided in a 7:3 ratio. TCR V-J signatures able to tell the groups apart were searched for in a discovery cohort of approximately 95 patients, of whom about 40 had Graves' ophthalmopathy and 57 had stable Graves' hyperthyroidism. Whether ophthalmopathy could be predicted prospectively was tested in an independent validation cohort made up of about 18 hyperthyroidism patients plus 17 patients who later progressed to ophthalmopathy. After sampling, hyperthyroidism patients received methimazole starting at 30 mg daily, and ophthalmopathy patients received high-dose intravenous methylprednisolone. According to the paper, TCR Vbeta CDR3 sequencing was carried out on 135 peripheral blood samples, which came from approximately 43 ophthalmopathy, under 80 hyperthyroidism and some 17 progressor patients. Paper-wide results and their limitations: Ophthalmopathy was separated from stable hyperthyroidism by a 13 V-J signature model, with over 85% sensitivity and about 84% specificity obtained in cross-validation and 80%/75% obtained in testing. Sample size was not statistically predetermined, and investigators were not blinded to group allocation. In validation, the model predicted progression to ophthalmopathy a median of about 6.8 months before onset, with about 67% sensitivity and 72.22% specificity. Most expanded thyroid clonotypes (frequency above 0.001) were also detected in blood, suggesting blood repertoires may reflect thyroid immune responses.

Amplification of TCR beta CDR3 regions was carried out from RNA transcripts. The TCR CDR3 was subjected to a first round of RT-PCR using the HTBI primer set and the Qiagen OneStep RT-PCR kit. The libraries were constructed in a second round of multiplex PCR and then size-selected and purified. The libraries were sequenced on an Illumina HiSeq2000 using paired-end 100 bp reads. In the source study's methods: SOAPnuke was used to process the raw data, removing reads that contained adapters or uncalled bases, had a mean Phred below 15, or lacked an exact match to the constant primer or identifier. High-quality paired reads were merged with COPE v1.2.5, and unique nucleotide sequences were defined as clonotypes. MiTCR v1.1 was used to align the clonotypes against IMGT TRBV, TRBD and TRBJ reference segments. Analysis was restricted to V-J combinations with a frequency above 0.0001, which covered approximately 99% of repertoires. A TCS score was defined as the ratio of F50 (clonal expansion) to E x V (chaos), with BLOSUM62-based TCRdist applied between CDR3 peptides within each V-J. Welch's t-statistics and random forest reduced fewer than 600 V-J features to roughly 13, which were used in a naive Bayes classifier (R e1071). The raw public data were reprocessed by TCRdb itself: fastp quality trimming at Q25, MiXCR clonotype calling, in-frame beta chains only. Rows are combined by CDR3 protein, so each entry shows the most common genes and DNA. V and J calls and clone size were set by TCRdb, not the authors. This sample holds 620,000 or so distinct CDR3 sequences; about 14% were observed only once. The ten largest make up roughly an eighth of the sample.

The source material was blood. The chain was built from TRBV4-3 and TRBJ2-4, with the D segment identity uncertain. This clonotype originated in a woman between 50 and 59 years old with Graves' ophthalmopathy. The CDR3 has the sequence CASSQAPRPPENIQYF. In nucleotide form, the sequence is TGCGCCAGCAGCCAAGCGCCCAGACCCCCCGAAAACATTCAGTACTTC.